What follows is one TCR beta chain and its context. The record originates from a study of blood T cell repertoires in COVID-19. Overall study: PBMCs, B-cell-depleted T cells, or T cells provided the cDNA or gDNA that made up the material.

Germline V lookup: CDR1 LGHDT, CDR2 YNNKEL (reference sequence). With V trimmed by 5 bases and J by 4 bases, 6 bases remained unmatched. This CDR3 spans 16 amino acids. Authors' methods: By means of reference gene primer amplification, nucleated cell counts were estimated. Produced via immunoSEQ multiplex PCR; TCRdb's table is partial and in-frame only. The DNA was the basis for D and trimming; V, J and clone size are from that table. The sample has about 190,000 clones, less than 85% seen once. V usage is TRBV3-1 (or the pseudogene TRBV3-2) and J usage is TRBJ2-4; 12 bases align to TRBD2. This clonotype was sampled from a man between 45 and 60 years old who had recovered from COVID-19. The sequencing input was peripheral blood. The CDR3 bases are TGTGCCAGCAGCTTCTGGACTAGCGGGATGAAAAACATTCAGTACTTC. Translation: CASSFWTSGMKNIQYF.